This T cell receptor (beta chain) was identified in a study of T cell responses to AZD1222 COVID-19 vaccine. Overall study results and limits: With two AZD1222 doses given, Spike-specific TCR breadth and depth both rose.

Concerning this clone itself: As yet, its antigen is unknown.

Germline V gene sequence: CDR1 MGHRA, CDR2 YSYEKL. The ends were cut back, 1 base at V and 9 bases at J, with 10 bases in the middle. The CDR3 covers 13 residues. The protocol was immunoSEQ multiplex PCR, while the TCRdb copy is restricted to in-frame clones and leaves out a portion. The data show 150,000 to 200,000 clones, 92% seen once. The source is an adult who received the AZD1222 COVID-19 vaccine. The sample was peripheral blood, taken 28 days after the second AZD1222 dose. This chain joins TRBV4-1 and TRBJ1-5; D gene uncertain. The CDR3 nucleotides are TGCGCCAGCAGCCAAGGACGAATTTGGCCCCAGCATTTT. The encoded protein is CASSQGRIWPQHF.